A selection of T cell receptor beta chains follows, all from one sample in a study of response to subunit inactivated influenza vaccine. TCRdb analysed the RT-PCR reads with MiXCR anew, one entry per CDR3 protein. The sample carries approximately 300,000 distinct CDR3 sequences, about 20% recorded once. Sequences were derived from PBMCs from blood, sampled less than 22 months after vaccination. Receptor source: a man in his fifties or sixties who received an inactivated influenza vaccine. Both conserved end residues are part of each CDR3.

v_gene: TRBV11-1
j_gene: TRBJ2-7
CDR3aa: CASSLEGGGSMYF

v_gene: TRBV7-2
j_gene: TRBJ1-1
CDR3aa: CASSLALPGVTEAFF

v_gene: TRBV6-2/TRBV6-3
j_gene: TRBJ1-2
CDR3aa: CASSPREMGYGYTF

v_gene: TRBV6-5
j_gene: TRBJ2-4
CDR3aa: CASRDRNIQYF

v_gene: TRBV6-2/TRBV6-3
j_gene: TRBJ1-1
CDR3aa: CASSYMAMNTEAFF

v_gene: TRBV2
j_gene: TRBJ1-3
CDR3aa: CASSGETGNTIYF

v_gene: TRBV4-3
j_gene: TRBJ1-1
CDR3aa: CASSRGQGLNTEAFF

v_gene: TRBV27
j_gene: TRBJ2-2
CDR3aa: CASKAAGNTGELFF

v_gene: TRBV20-1
j_gene: TRBJ2-7
CDR3aa: CSARGPGTSGTYEQYF

v_gene: TRBV2
j_gene: TRBJ1-5
CDR3aa: CASSEDRGRRLDNQPQHF

v_gene: TRBV5-1
j_gene: TRBJ2-1
CDR3aa: CASTYMRGGFTYNEQFF

v_gene: TRBV5-1
j_gene: TRBJ2-7
CDR3aa: CASSPPGQIEQYF

v_gene: TRBV6-1
j_gene: TRBJ2-7
CDR3aa: CASRDYGTGFHEQYF

v_gene: TRBV5-4
j_gene: TRBJ1-1
CDR3aa: CASSSYTGGANEAFF

v_gene: TRBV5-1
j_gene: TRBJ2-2
CDR3aa: CASSSLGAYTGELFF

v_gene: TRBV5-1
j_gene: TRBJ1-4
CDR3aa: CASSVDRAANEKLFF

v_gene: TRBV20-1
j_gene: TRBJ1-1
CDR3aa: CSARAPEGPYTEAFF

v_gene: TRBV7-2
j_gene: TRBJ1-2
CDR3aa: CASSLRRATYGYTF

v_gene: TRBV28
j_gene: TRBJ2-5
CDR3aa: CASSFGGRRGEETQYF

v_gene: TRBV14
j_gene: TRBJ2-7
CDR3aa: CASSQVQGRYEQYF

v_gene: TRBV7-3
j_gene: TRBJ1-6
CDR3aa: CASSLKEGNSPLHF

v_gene: TRBV20-1
j_gene: TRBJ2-3
CDR3aa: CSATTTSGLTDTQYF

v_gene: TRBV2
j_gene: TRBJ1-1
CDR3aa: CASTREIGENTEAFF

v_gene: TRBV7-2
j_gene: TRBJ2-2
CDR3aa: CASSTDGTNTGELFF

v_gene: TRBV12-3/TRBV12-4
j_gene: TRBJ1-1
CDR3aa: CASSLQEGTEAFF

v_gene: TRBV21-1
j_gene: TRBJ2-7
CDR3aa: CASSKLLAGACEQYF

v_gene: TRBV20-1
j_gene: TRBJ2-7
CDR3aa: CSAGDFTYEQYF

v_gene: TRBV4-1
j_gene: TRBJ2-1
CDR3aa: CASSPHPSGYNEQFF

v_gene: TRBV5-4
j_gene: TRBJ1-2
CDR3aa: CASSAPLPDRGGYTF

v_gene: TRBV29-1
j_gene: TRBJ2-7
CDR3aa: CSVEDPSTSGIKQYF

v_gene: TRBV12-3/TRBV12-4
j_gene: TRBJ1-4
CDR3aa: CASSLVADRASGYSEKLFF

v_gene: TRBV28
j_gene: TRBJ2-3
CDR3aa: CASSSGAHTDTQYF

v_gene: TRBV5-1
j_gene: TRBJ2-1
CDR3aa: CASSLGDRDNEQFF

v_gene: TRBV20-1
j_gene: TRBJ1-1
CDR3aa: CSAQQGPDTEAFF